Following are 32 T cell receptor beta chains from one sample sequenced in a study of CD8+ T cells in alopecia areata. RNA extraction was followed by reverse transcription into cDNA, which acted as the sequencing template. TCRdb's table, derived via immunoSEQ multiplex PCR, lists solely in-frame clones and lacks some. This sample has 100,000 to 140,000 clones, with 84% found just once. Regarding treatment: oral pan-JAK inhibitor, 5-10 mg twice daily. The sample here was CD8+ T cells sorted from blood, taken at week 24, from a patient treated with tofacitinib. These receptors were collected from a human donor with alopecia areata.

V and J are TRBV5-1 and TRBJ1-5, with TRBD1 matching over 9 bases. In germline, CDR1 is SGHRS, CDR2 YFSETQ. This CDR3 spans 16 amino acids. V was clipped by 8 bases and J by 2 bases; unmatched bases: 11. The CDR3 sequence is CARRTGDSLCNQPQHF. The CDR3 nucleotides read TGCGCCAGACGGACAGGGGACTCATTGTGCAATCAGCCCCAGCATTTT.

J is TRBJ2-2 and V is TRBV7-3; D may be TRBD1 or TRBD2 (6 bases each). The CDR3 sequence is 15 residues long. V lost 5 bases, J lost 6 bases, and 16 bases lay in between. CDR1 and CDR2 (germline): SGHTA, FQGTGA. CDR3 loop: CASSLLGGAAGELFF. The CDR3 DNA reads TGTGCCAGCAGCCTGCTGGGGGGCGCCGCCGGGGAGCTGTTTTTT.

The CDR3 sequence: CSVQRSGTGGNEQFF. CDR3 bases: TGCAGCGTCCAACGCTCCGGGACAGGGGGAAATGAGCAGTTCTTC. This chain uses TRBV29-1 with TRBJ2-1, with 11 bases aligning to TRBD1. The ends lost 6 bases at V and 7 bases at J; junction bases unmatched: 11. This CDR3 spans 15 amino acids. Germline V lookup: CDR1 SQVTM, CDR2 ANQGSEA.

The chain uses TRBV7-8 and TRBJ1-5, with D tentatively TRBD1 (5 bases). This CDR3 is built from 14 residues. In germline, CDR1 is SGHVS, CDR2 FQNEAQ. V shed 5 bases and J shed 5 bases, with 13 bases lying between them. The CDR3 DNA reads as TGTGCCAGCAGCCCGATACAGGAGGATCAGCCCCAGCATTTT. Encoded protein: CASSPIQEDQPQHF.

This clone was recorded only once. This chain joins TRBV5-6 and TRBJ1-2, with a weak D call TRBD1 (5 bases). This CDR3 contains 13 residues. Germline-derived CDR1 and CDR2 are SGHDT and YYEEEE. Trimming took 4 bases from V and 0 from J, leaving 7 bases between them. The CDR3 DNA is TGTGCCAGCAGCGAGACAGCTAACTATGGCTACACCTTC. It is translated as CASSETANYGYTF.

The V gene is TRBV27, the J gene TRBJ2-7; tentative D call: TRBD1 (6 bases). The CDR3 totals 13 residues. CDR1 is MNHEY, CDR2 SMNVEV, per germline (reference sequence). V lost 6 bases, J lost 6 bases, and 15 bases lay in between. CDR3 DNA: TGTGCCAGCAGCCGAGGTCAGGGGCGCGAGCAGTACTTC. This sequence encodes CASSRGQGREQYF.

The CDR3 spells CASSQDQHYEQYF. CDR3 DNA: TGCGCCAGCAGCCAAGATCAGCACTACGAGCAGTACTTC. This rearrangement joins TRBV4-1 to TRBJ2-7; D remains unclear. Germline-derived CDR1 and CDR2 are MGHRA and YSYEKL. The CDR3 has 13 residues. V gave up 0 bases and J gave up 3 bases, with 6 bases separating them.

J is TRBJ1-1 and V is TRBV19; D is perhaps TRBD1 (5 bases). The CDR3 length is 13 residues. Trimming stripped 7 bases from V and 7 bases from J, with 16 bases between. CDR1 is LNHDA, CDR2 SQIVND, per germline (reference sequence). The chain's CDR3 is CASILPPGREAFF. The DNA of the CDR3 is TGTGCCAGTATCCTCCCCCCGGGGCGTGAAGCTTTCTTT.

The sample holds one count of this clone. The gene calls are TRBV27 and TRBJ2-7, with TRBD2 matching over 9 bases. The V segment lost 5 bases and the J segment 4 bases; nucleotides outside the gene matches: 9. Germline V gene sequence: CDR1 MNHEY, CDR2 SMNVEV (reference sequence). CDR3 length: 15 amino acids. The DNA for the CDR3 is TGTGCCAGCAGTACCCTGGGCGGGGGGGGTTACGAGCAGTACTTC. Residues: CASSTLGGGGYEQYF.

The chain carries TRBV6-1 and TRBJ2-7; TRBD1 matches at 11 bases. Trimming cost V 6 bases and J 1 base; bases outside gene matches: 5. Germline CDR1 and CDR2: MNHNS and SASEGT. The CDR3 has 15 residues. CDR3 protein: CASRADRGRSYEQYF. In DNA form, the CDR3 reads TGTGCCAGCAGGGCGGACAGGGGGCGGTCCTACGAGCAGTACTTC.

The rearrangement links TRBV4-1 to TRBJ2-5; D may match TRBD1 or TRBD2 (6 bases each). V gave up 4 bases and J gave up 5 bases, with 17 bases separating them. The V gene's germline CDR1 is MGHRA and CDR2 YSYEKL. The CDR3 is made up of 15 amino acids. CDR3 protein: CASSLRKGGGETQYF. CDR3 DNA sequence: TGCGCCAGCAGCCTGCGTAAGGGGGGCGGGGAGACCCAGTACTTC.

The J gene is TRBJ2-2, the V gene TRBV6-5, with 7 nucleotides matching TRBD1. V was pared by 5 bases and J by 5 bases, with 2 bases of the junction left unmatched. Germline lookup yields CDR1 MNHEY and CDR2 SVGAGI. The CDR3 contains 13 residues. The CDR3 nucleotides read TGTGCCAGCAGTCAGACAGGGACCGGGGAGCTGTTTTTT. It codes for CASSQTGTGELFF.

This chain joins TRBV4-1 and TRBJ2-1; D possibly corresponds to TRBD2 (6 bases). There are 15 residues in the CDR3. Germline CDR1 MGHRA, CDR2 YSYEKL. The germline V and J ends were trimmed by 3 bases and 4 bases, with 13 bases remaining between them. The CDR3 DNA follows: TGCGCCAGCAGCCACCTATCGGGGGAATACAATGAGCAGTTCTTC. It is translated as CASSHLSGEYNEQFF.

The J gene is TRBJ2-2, the V gene TRBV7-8; the D gene is possibly TRBD2 (6 bases). Germline assignment: CDR1 SGHVS and CDR2 FQNEAQ. There are 14 residues in the CDR3. Trimming cost V 3 bases and J 5 bases, with 10 bases left between them. The CDR3 DNA is TGTGCCAGCAGCTTTGGGACTCGGACCGGGGAGCTGTTTTTT. Translated: CASSFGTRTGELFF.

The V gene is TRBV27, the J gene TRBJ2-7; 8 bases are shared with TRBD1. CDR1 is MNHEY and CDR2 is SMNVEV in the germline V gene (reference sequence). The CDR3 is 15 amino acids. V lost 6 bases, J lost 4 bases, and 11 bases stayed unmatched. CDR3: CASSLTGAVGYEQYF. The CDR3 DNA is TGTGCCAGCAGCTTGACAGGGGCGGTAGGGTACGAGCAGTACTTC.

Within the sample, this clone is medium-sized. The gene calls are TRBV19 and TRBJ2-1, with 11 bases matching TRBD2. V was pared by 10 bases and J by 4 bases, with 9 bases of the junction left unmatched. The germline V gene encodes CDR1 LNHDA and CDR2 SQIVND (reference sequence). The CDR3 is 15 residues long. CDR3 sequence reads: CATQKTSGEYNEQFF. The CDR3 DNA reads as TGTGCCACCCAAAAGACTAGCGGGGAGTACAATGAGCAGTTCTTC. Full variable domain (rest looked up from reference TRBV19 and TRBJ2-1): DGGITQSPKYLFRKEGQNVTLSCEQNLNHDAMYWYRQDPGQGLRLIYYSQIVNDFQKGDIAEGYSVSREKKESFPLTVTSAQKNPTAFYLCATQKTSGEYNEQFFGPGTRLTVL.

The J gene is TRBJ2-7, the V gene TRBV6-6, with D unclear. V was shortened by 0 bases and J by 0 bases, with 6 bases between the two germline ends. Looked up from germline, CDR1 is MNHNY and CDR2 is SVGAGI (reference sequence). The length of the CDR3 is 14 residues. In DNA, the CDR3 is TGTGCCAGCAGTTACTCGGGCGGCTCCTACGAGCAGTACTTC. Protein sequence: CASSYSGGSYEQYF.

The gene calls are TRBV14 and TRBJ1-6, with 7 nucleotides matching TRBD1. The CDR3 has 16 residues. Germline V gives CDR1 SGHDN, CDR2 FVKESK. The V segment lost 3 bases and the J segment 7 bases; nucleotides outside the gene matches: 9. The CDR3 is CASSQGQPLTNSPLHF. The CDR3 bases are TGTGCCAGCAGCCAGGGACAGCCCTTAACCAATTCACCCCTCCACTTT. Full variable domain (rest looked up from reference TRBV14 and TRBJ1-6): EAGVTQFPSHSVIEKGQTVTLRCDPISGHDNLYWYRRVMGKEIKFLLHFVKESKQDESGMPNNRFLAERTGGTYSTLKVQPAELEDSGVYFCASSQGQPLTNSPLHFGNGTRLTVT.

This clone was seen once. The chain joins TRBV10-3 to TRBJ1-2, with TRBD1 identical over 8 bases. This CDR3 region has 13 residues. V trimming: 3 bases; J trimming: 6 bases; junction bases outside the gene matches: 3. CDR1 and CDR2 from the germline V gene are ENHRY and SYGVKD. The CDR3 spells CAISESDRDGYTF. The CDR3 region has the DNA TGTGCCATCAGTGAATCGGACAGGGATGGCTACACCTTC.

The rearrangement joins TRBV28 to TRBJ2-1; 8 bases map to TRBD2. Trimming cost V 6 bases and J 4 bases; bases outside gene matches: 8. Germline CDR1 is MDHEN and CDR2 is SYDVKM. The CDR3 runs to 15 residues. CDR3 nucleotides: TGTGCCAGCAGCCCCGCGGGCGGGGGGTACAATGAGCAGTTCTTC. It translates to CASSPAGGGYNEQFF.

The rearrangement links TRBV25-1 to TRBJ2-1; D is uncertain. Trimming left V 4 bases short and J 8 bases short, with 9 bases between. Germline V lookup: CDR1 MGHDK, CDR2 SYGVNS. This CDR3 contains 12 residues. The chain's CDR3 is CASSVGPDEQFF. In DNA, the CDR3 is TGTGCCAGCAGTGTAGGGCCTGATGAGCAGTTCTTC. The full variable domain, with the rest looked up from reference TRBV25-1 and TRBJ2-1, is EADIYQTPRYLVIGTGKKITLECSQTMGHDKMYWYQQDPGMELHLIHYSYGVNSTEKGDLSSESTVSRIRTEHFPLTLESARPSHTSQYLCASSVGPDEQFFGPGTRLTVL.

This clone showed up just once. The V call is TRBV27, the J call TRBJ1-6; 7 bases map to TRBD1. The germline CDR1 and CDR2 sequences are MNHEY and SMNVEV (reference sequence). V dropped 4 bases and J dropped 7; count of bases not matched to a gene: 4. The CDR3 spans 14 residues. The CDR3 region is CASSSGTANSPLHF. The CDR3 DNA reads TGTGCCAGCAGTTCAGGGACAGCGAATTCACCCCTCCACTTT.

The chain recombines TRBV19 with TRBJ2-7; D ambiguous. V was trimmed by 6 bases and J by 1 base, leaving 16 bases between them. The CDR3 is made up of 15 amino acids. Germline V gives CDR1 LNHDA, CDR2 SQIVND (reference sequence). Written as DNA, the CDR3 is TGTGCCAGTAGCCTCCTTCTGGGCGGTTCCTACGAGCAGTACTTC. It codes for CASSLLLGGSYEQYF.

The CDR3 nucleotides are TGTGCCAGCAGCCCGCCTTCGTCCGCTGAGCAGTTCTTC. Its translation: CASSPPSSAEQFF. This chain connects TRBV13 to TRBJ2-1; D unclear. Germline V gives CDR1 PRHDT, CDR2 FYEKMQ (reference sequence). The CDR3 sequence is 13 residues long. Trimming pared 5 bases from V and 9 bases from J, leaving 14 bases between. The full variable domain, completed using reference TRBV13 and TRBJ2-1, is AAGVIQSPRHLIKEKRETATLKCYPIPRHDTVYWYQQGPGQDPQFLISFYEKMQSDKGSIPDRFSAQQFSDYHSELNMSSLELGDSALYFCASSPPSSAEQFFGPGTRLTVL.

This clone came up many times. One end of the junction fails to match germline, which may point to a read error. This chain connects TRBV7-7 to TRBJ2-3, with D possibly TRBD1 on 6 matching bases. Per germline, CDR1 SSHAT and CDR2 FNYEAQ (reference sequence). This CDR3 is 15 amino acids long. The CDR3 DNA is TGTGCTAGCAGCCAGGGGACGCTGATAGGAGATACGCAGTATTTT. Its translation: CASSQGTLIGDTQYF.

The chain carries TRBV4-1 and TRBJ1-6, with 8 nucleotides matching TRBD1. From germline, CDR1 is MGHRA and CDR2 YSYEKL. V lost 1 base and J lost 7; bases outside the gene matches: 12. There are 18 residues in the CDR3. CDR3 region: CASSQGLMDREGNSPLHF. In DNA, the CDR3 is TGCGCCAGCAGCCAAGGTCTAATGGACAGGGAAGGAAATTCACCCCTCCACTTT.

This clone occurred a few times. The chain joins TRBV29-1 to TRBJ2-1, with D perhaps matching TRBD1 or TRBD2 (7 bases each). V was cut by 3 bases and J by 9 bases, with 15 bases left in between. Germline-derived CDR1 and CDR2 are SQVTM and ANQGSEA. The CDR3 sequence is 13 residues long. The CDR3: CSVDSGTVGEQFF. The CDR3 DNA is TGCAGCGTTGACAGCGGGACAGTTGGTGAGCAGTTCTTC.

A note on this clone: In the same sample, other DNA sequences code for this CDR3. The gene calls are TRBV25-1 and TRBJ2-2; D is ambiguous. CDR3 length: 15 residues. Germline V CDR1 and CDR2: MGHDK, SYGVNS. V was shortened by 1 base and J by 5 bases, with 11 bases between the two germline ends. The DNA for the CDR3 is TGTGCCAGCAGTGAATTTGGGTCCCGGACCGGGGAGCTGTTTTTT. Protein sequence: CASSEFGSRTGELFF.

The chain recombines TRBV7-8 with TRBJ2-1; D may match TRBD1 or TRBD2 (5 bases each). The length of the CDR3 is 17 residues. The V end lost 2 bases, the J end lost 6 bases, and 20 bases lay between the germline ends. Looked up from germline, CDR1 is SGHVS and CDR2 is FQNEAQ. The CDR3 DNA reads TGTGCCAGCAGCTTAAACTCGGGGCATCGGGTTGTCAATGAGCAGTTCTTC. This codes for CASSLNSGHRVVNEQFF.

The genes are TRBV5-1 and TRBJ2-7; 9 nucleotides match TRBD1. With 3 bases clipped from V and 5 bases from J, the junction kept 6 bases outside the gene matches. The CDR3 has 14 amino acids. Germline V lookup: CDR1 SGHRS, CDR2 YFSETQ. CDR3: CASSSGTGSDEQYF. The CDR3 DNA sequence: TGCGCCAGCAGCTCCGGGACAGGGTCCGACGAGCAGTACTTC.

V is TRBV11-1 and J is TRBJ1-1, with TRBD1 matching over 7 bases. The CDR3 is made up of 16 amino acids. Germline-derived CDR1 and CDR2 are SGHAT and FQDESV (reference sequence). The V and J ends lost 4 bases and 4 bases, in that order; junction bases with no gene match: 12. CDR3 sequence (DNA): TGTGCCAGCAGCTCTCAGGACAGGTCCGAGGGCACTGAAGCTTTCTTT. It yields the protein CASSSQDRSEGTEAFF.

The gene calls are TRBV5-1 and TRBJ1-1; tentative D call: TRBD1 (5 bases). The ends were cut back, 0 bases at V and 7 bases at J, with 13 bases in the middle. CDR1 is SGHRS, CDR2 YFSETQ, per germline. The CDR3 contains 14 residues. The chain's CDR3 is CASSLEGQGDEAFF. CDR3 nucleotides: TGCGCCAGCAGCTTGGAAGGGCAGGGCGATGAAGCTTTCTTT.